These 19 T cell receptor beta chains came from one sample sequenced in a study of response to subunit inactivated influenza vaccine. TCRdb reprocessed the RT-PCR reads with MiXCR, giving one entry per CDR3 protein. This table has some 570,000 distinct CDR3 sequences, 11% appearing once. These records were also assigned to another study, of T cells expressing NK-cell markers. That source adds: Libraries used 5'RACE template switching adding universal primer site and UMIs.

This specimen consisted of PBMCs from blood, obtained on the day of vaccination. The receptors derive from a man aged 45 to 65 who received an inactivated influenza vaccine.

V and J are TRBV5-1 and TRBJ1-2, with D maybe TRBD1 (5 bases). The CDR3 loop spans 14 amino acids. The V end was cut by 0 bases, the J end by 3 bases, with 9 bases between. Germline V gene sequence: CDR1 SGHRS, CDR2 YFSETQ. The CDR3 sequence is CASSLGQPYYGYTF. The CDR3 DNA follows: TGCGCCAGCAGCTTGGGACAGCCGTACTATGGCTACACCTTC.

The chain joins TRBV11-2 to TRBJ2-5, with D unresolved. The CDR3 covers 13 residues. V was pared by 4 bases and J by 4 bases, with 10 bases between. Germline assignment: CDR1 SGHAT and CDR2 FQNNGV. The CDR3 DNA follows: TGTGCCAGCAGCTCGCTGGATGGAGAGACCCAGTACTTC. Translated: CASSSLDGETQYF.

In its sample, this clonotype was seen a few times. CDR3 in amino acids: CSVELSRNRAEAFF. CDR3 DNA sequence: TGCAGCGTTGAACTTTCACGCAACAGGGCTGAAGCTTTCTTT. This chain uses TRBV29-1 with TRBJ1-1; the D gene is possibly TRBD1 (6 bases). V was trimmed by 2 bases and J by 6 bases, leaving 16 bases between them. The V gene's germline CDR1 is SQVTM and CDR2 ANQGSEA. The length of the CDR3 is 14 residues.

The table lists this clonotype with a count of one. The V call is TRBV15, the J call TRBJ2-6, with D possibly called TRBD1 or TRBD2 (5 bases each). This CDR3 is 16 amino acids long. The germline V gene encodes CDR1 LNHNV and CDR2 YYDKDF (reference sequence). The V gene lost 6 bases and the J gene lost 0 bases, with 12 bases spanning the gap. As DNA, the CDR3 is TGTGCCACCAGTGGGACCACCGGCTCTGGGGCCAACGTCCTGACTTTC. As protein: CATSGTTGSGANVLTF.

The DNA for the CDR3 is TGTGCCACCAGCAGGACTAGCGGGAGGGCCGATGAGCAGTTCTTC. Translating gives CATSRTSGRADEQFF. The chain combines TRBV15 with TRBJ2-1, with 14 bases that match TRBD2. Looked up from germline, CDR1 is LNHNV and CDR2 is YYDKDF (reference sequence). There are 15 residues in the CDR3. V lost 3 bases, J lost 8 bases, and 3 bases stayed unmatched.

This clonotype appeared a few times. V and J are TRBV3-1 and TRBJ2-2; 9 bases fit TRBD2. CDR1 and CDR2 (germline): LGHDT, YNNKEL (reference sequence). The V and J ends lost 1 base and 6 bases, in that order; junction bases with no gene match: 3. This CDR3 has 15 amino acids. DNA of the CDR3: TGTGCCAGCAGCCAAGTACTAGCGGGTGCCGGGGAGCTGTTTTTT. Translating gives CASSQVLAGAGELFF.

The chain combines TRBV7-9 with TRBJ2-1, with 11 bases identical to TRBD2. Germline CDR1 and CDR2: SEHNR and FQNEAQ (reference sequence). J was trimmed by 4 bases and V by 3 bases; bases with no gene match: 5. The length of the CDR3 is 16 residues. CDR3 in DNA: TGTGCCAGCAGCTTGTATGCTAGCGGGGGGTACAATGAGCAGTTCTTC. Translation gives CASSLYASGGYNEQFF.

Concerning this clonotype itself: Germline is not matched at one junction end, which may reflect a read error. The chain couples TRBV28 to TRBJ2-5; a possible D gene is TRBD1 (6 bases). This CDR3 spans 16 amino acids. Germline lookup yields CDR1 MDHEN and CDR2 SYDVKM. The CDR3 loop reads CASSSEHRDPQGTQYF. CDR3 nucleotide sequence: TGTGCCAGCAGTTCAGAACACAGGGACCCCCAAGGGACCCAGTACTTC.

This clonotype was observed a handful of times. This chain connects TRBV6-5 to TRBJ2-2; D is undetermined. Deletions cut 0 bases from V and 1 base from J, with 12 bases between. Germline V gives CDR1 MNHEY, CDR2 SVGAGI. The CDR3 contains 17 residues. CDR3 DNA: TGTGCCAGCAGTTACTCGATAGCAGAAATGAACACCGGGGAGCTGTTTTTT. Residues: CASSYSIAEMNTGELFF.

At least ten counts were recorded for this clonotype. The rearrangement links TRBV5-1 to TRBJ2-5, with no clear D. The CDR3 has 15 residues. V dropped 4 bases and J dropped 0 bases, with 13 bases sitting between them. From germline, CDR1 is SGHRS and CDR2 YFSETQ. DNA for the CDR3: TGCGCCAGCAGCACTCCTCTTGATGACCAAGAGACCCAGTACTTC. It translates to CASSTPLDDQETQYF.

The gene calls are TRBV4-1 and TRBJ2-1; TRBD2 agrees at 12 bases. Germline V CDR1 and CDR2: MGHRA, YSYEKL. There are 19 residues in the CDR3. V gave up 0 bases and J gave up 7 bases; unmatched junction bases: 13. The CDR3 loop reads CASSQDLRTSGVVGNEQFF. The CDR3 nucleotides are TGCGCCAGCAGCCAAGATTTAAGGACTAGCGGGGTTGTAGGGAATGAGCAGTTCTTC.

The chain employs TRBV7-9 and TRBJ1-2; no clear D gene. V was cut by 5 bases and J by 0 bases, with 13 bases left in between. Germline loops: CDR1 SEHNR, CDR2 FQNEAQ (reference sequence). This CDR3 region has 15 residues. The DNA of the CDR3 is TGTGCCAGCAGCGCCCACGGAACGTCTAACTATGGCTACACCTTC. The encoded protein is CASSAHGTSNYGYTF.

This clonotype turned up a few times. The chain uses TRBV5-1 and TRBJ2-5; 7 bases fit TRBD2. CDR1 and CDR2 (germline): SGHRS, YFSETQ. Trimming at V came to 4 bases and at J to 5 bases, leaving 8 bases not matched to a gene. The CDR3 has 14 residues. CDR3 sequence (DNA): TGCGCCAGCAGCCACGGGACTAACGGGGAGACCCAGTACTTC. Protein sequence: CASSHGTNGETQYF.

Many counts were recorded for this clonotype. The chain combines TRBV4-3 with TRBJ2-2, with 7 bases identical to TRBD1. Germline V gene data show CDR1 as LGHNA and CDR2 as YSLEER. This CDR3 has 14 residues. The trim removed 4 bases at V and 5 bases at J, leaving 4 bases unmatched. In nucleotides, the CDR3 is TGCGCCAGCAGCCTATGGACAGGAACCGGGGAGCTGTTTTTT. Translated, it gives CASSLWTGTGELFF.

This clonotype was observed a few times. The V gene is TRBV7-9, the J gene TRBJ2-2; TRBD1 might be the D (5 bases). V was pared by 2 bases and J by 5 bases, with 12 bases between. CDR1 SEHNR and CDR2 FQNEAQ come from the germline V gene (reference sequence). The CDR3 extends over 15 amino acids. CDR3 DNA sequence: TGTGCCAGCAGCTTAATAACAGGAGTGACCGGGGAGCTGTTTTTT. Translated, it gives CASSLITGVTGELFF. The full variable domain, its missing parts supplied by reference TRBV7-9 and TRBJ2-2, is DTGVSQNPRHKITKRGQNVTFRCDPISEHNRLYWYRQTLGQGPEFLTYFQNEAQLEKSRLLSDRFSAERPKGSFSTLEIQRTEQGDSAMYLCASSLITGVTGELFFGEGSRLTVL.

The chain is built from TRBV4-2 and TRBJ2-7; 12 nucleotides align to TRBD2. The V gene's germline CDR1 is LGHNA and CDR2 YNFKEQ. V shed 0 bases and J 7 bases; nucleotides not matched to a gene: 7. This CDR3 has 16 residues. For the CDR3, the DNA is TGTGCCAGCAGCCAAGAGGCGACTAGCGGGAGTCGGGAGCAGTACTTC. It encodes CASSQEATSGSREQYF.

This clonotype was seen more than once but under ten times. The chain combines TRBV7-8 with TRBJ2-1, with 8 bases that match TRBD2. Trimming took 1 base from V and 9 from J; bases not matched to a gene: 8. The germline CDR1 and CDR2 sequences are SGHVS and FQNEAQ. The CDR3 runs 15 residues. The CDR3 coding sequence is TGTGCCAGCAGCTTAGGAAAGCGGGAGCCGCGTGAGCAGTTCTTC. It specifies CASSLGKREPREQFF. The full variable domain, with the rest looked up from reference TRBV7-8 and TRBJ2-1, is GAGVSQSPRYKVAKRGQDVALRCDPISGHVSLFWYQQALGQGPEFLTYFQNEAQLDKSGLPSDRFFAERPEGSVSTLKIQRTQQEDSAVYLCASSLGKREPREQFFGPGTRLTVL.

The chain recombines TRBV7-9 with TRBJ2-1; D gene unclear. V lost 2 bases to trimming and J lost 9 bases, with 8 bases between them. CDR3 length: 12 residues. CDR1 and CDR2 (germline): SEHNR, FQNEAQ (reference sequence). CDR3 DNA: TGTGCCAGCAGCTTAATAGTGTTTGAGCAGTTCTTC. It encodes CASSLIVFEQFF.

The V call is TRBV11-3, the J call TRBJ2-1; a weak D match, TRBD1 (6 bases). The CDR3 covers 14 residues. V dropped 2 bases and J dropped 8 bases, with 13 bases sitting between them. Per germline, CDR1 SGHNT and CDR2 YENEEA. CDR3 residues: CASSLYREGHEQFF. CDR3 sequence (DNA): TGTGCCAGCAGCTTATACAGGGAAGGGCATGAGCAGTTCTTC.